This T cell receptor beta chain was obtained from a study of cytomegalovirus exposure and HLA in healthy donors. The CDR3 extends over 14 amino acids. Trimming removed 5 bases from V and 9 bases from J, with 17 bases in between. CDR1 SEHNR and CDR2 FQNEAQ come from the germline V gene (reference sequence). Measured with immunoSEQ multiplex PCR; TCRdb has only the in-frame clones, and not every one. The data show 70,000 to 75,000 clones, 94% seen once. Comment on this clone: The antigen is unknown.

Findings and caveats of the study: There were under 200 TCR beta chains listed as cytomegalovirus-associated. The dataset shows that most TCR sequences were rare, while some public TCRs occurred in many donors. Subsequent analysis of the 100 to 150 validation repertoires found a tendency for first-cohort TCR clusters to co-occur.

The rearrangement joins TRBV7-9 to TRBJ2-1, with a tentative D call TRBD2 (6 bases). The source of this sequence is a woman aged 18 to 35 in good health and CMV-seropositive. The specimen sequenced was PBMCs. The CDR3 reads CASSLPPARGEQFF. Here the CDR3 DNA reads TGTGCCAGCAGCCTCCCCCCAGCGCGGGGTGAGCAGTTCTTC.